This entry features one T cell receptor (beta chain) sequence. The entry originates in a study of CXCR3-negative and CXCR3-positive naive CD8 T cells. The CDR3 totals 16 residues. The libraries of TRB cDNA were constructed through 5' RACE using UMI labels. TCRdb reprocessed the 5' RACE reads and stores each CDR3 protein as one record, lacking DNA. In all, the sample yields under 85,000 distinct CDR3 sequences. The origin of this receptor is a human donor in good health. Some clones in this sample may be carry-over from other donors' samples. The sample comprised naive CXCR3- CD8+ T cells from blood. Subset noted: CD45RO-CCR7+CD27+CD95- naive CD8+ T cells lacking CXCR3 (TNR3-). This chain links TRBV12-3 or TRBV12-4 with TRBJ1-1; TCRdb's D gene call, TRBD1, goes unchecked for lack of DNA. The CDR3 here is CATKVLSSTGNTEAFF.